A single sample gave rise to the 5 T cell receptor beta chains below, sequenced in a study of shared clonotypes between healthy human individuals. Measured with immunoSEQ multiplex PCR; TCRdb has only the in-frame clones, and not every one. Of over 700,000 clones in the sample, about two thirds were seen once. The sequenced sample was memory CD4+ T cells sorted from blood. Specified subset: CD45RA-negative fraction. Source of these receptors: a woman younger than 45 in good health.

This chain links TRBV5-1 with TRBJ2-2; 8 bases agree with TRBD2. V lost 4 bases to trimming and J lost 3 bases; unmatched junction nucleotides: 2. From germline, CDR1 is SGHRS and CDR2 YFSETQ. The CDR3 runs 14 residues. The CDR3: CASSPAGDTGELFF. CDR3 DNA sequence: TGCGCCAGCAGCCCAGCGGGAGACACCGGGGAGCTGTTTTTT.

Of note for this clone: The junction departs from the called germline gene at one end, perhaps through a read error. In the same sample, other DNA sequences code for this CDR3. This rearrangement joins TRBV4-1 to TRBJ2-3, with D tentatively TRBD1 (7 bases). CDR1 is MGHRA and CDR2 is YSYEKL in the germline V gene. There are 17 residues in the CDR3. The CDR3 reads CASSQDRGRGDGDTQYF. The CDR3 DNA reads TGCGCCAGCAGTCAAGATCGGGGCAGGGGGGATGGAGATACGCAGTATTTT.

This clone appeared a few times. The chain employs TRBV6-5 and TRBJ1-1, with 8 bases matching TRBD1. CDR1 and CDR2 (germline): MNHEY, SVGAGI. The CDR3 consists of 15 residues. J gave up 1 base and V 0 bases, and 1 base lay outside the gene matches. In DNA form, the CDR3 reads TGTGCCAGCAGTTACTCGGGGACAGGGAACACTGAAGCTTTCTTT. Protein product: CASSYSGTGNTEAFF.

The chain employs TRBV29-1 and TRBJ1-1, with a weak D call TRBD1 (5 bases). The CDR3 extends over 16 amino acids. V dropped 3 bases and J dropped 1 base, with 18 bases sitting between them. Germline V gene data show CDR1 as SQVTM and CDR2 as ANQGSEA. Here the CDR3 DNA reads TGCAGCGTTGATACTCGACCGGGACGGAAGAACACTGAAGCTTTCTTT. It specifies CSVDTRPGRKNTEAFF.

The chain links TRBV7-8 to TRBJ1-1, with a tentative D call TRBD1 (5 bases). The germline V gene encodes CDR1 SGHVS and CDR2 FQNEAQ. This CDR3 contains 14 residues. The V gene lost 8 bases and the J gene lost 1 base, with 14 bases spanning the gap. Here the CDR3 reads CASLGGGRNTEAFF. The CDR3 bases are TGTGCCAGCCTCGGTGGGGGGAGGAACACTGAAGCTTTCTTT.